This passage covers 3 T cell receptor beta chains from one sample sequenced in a study of shared clonotypes between healthy human individuals. The data were produced by immunoSEQ multiplex PCR, yet TCRdb's version contains in-frame clones alone and is incomplete. The sample includes about 2.4 million clones, about 92% of them seen just once. Input material: naive CD4+ T cells sorted from blood. The subset was: CD45RA+ positively selected. The receptors derive from a man younger than 30 in good health.

Turning to this clone: The sample holds other DNA sequences that translate to the same CDR3. The chain carries TRBV9 and TRBJ1-4; D uncertain. V was trimmed by 1 base and J by 6 bases, leaving 7 bases between them. Per germline, CDR1 SGDLS and CDR2 YYNGEE. The CDR3 consists of 13 residues. CDR3 in amino acids: CASSVSPDEKLFF. The DNA of the CDR3 is TGTGCCAGCAGCGTATCTCCCGATGAAAAACTGTTTTTT.

With respect to this clone: This same CDR3 is encoded by further DNA sequences in the sample. The CDR3 nucleotides read TGTGCCAGCAGCTTGGACAGGGGCGAGCAGTACTTC. The encoded protein is CASSLDRGEQYF. This chain joins TRBV7-2 and TRBJ2-7; TRBD1 agrees at 9 bases. Trimming cost V 3 bases and J 6 bases; bases outside gene matches: 0. This CDR3 is built from 12 residues. Germline V CDR1 and CDR2: SGHTA, FQGNSA.

The CDR3, as DNA: TGTGCCAGTAGTCTAGGACAAAACACAGATACGCAGTATTTT. Encoded protein: CASSLGQNTDTQYF. The rearrangement uses TRBV19 and TRBJ2-3; weak D call: TRBD1 (5 bases). Germline CDR1 and CDR2: LNHDA and SQIVND (reference sequence). Trimming removed 5 bases at V and 2 bases at J, with 11 bases between. This CDR3 is 14 amino acids long.